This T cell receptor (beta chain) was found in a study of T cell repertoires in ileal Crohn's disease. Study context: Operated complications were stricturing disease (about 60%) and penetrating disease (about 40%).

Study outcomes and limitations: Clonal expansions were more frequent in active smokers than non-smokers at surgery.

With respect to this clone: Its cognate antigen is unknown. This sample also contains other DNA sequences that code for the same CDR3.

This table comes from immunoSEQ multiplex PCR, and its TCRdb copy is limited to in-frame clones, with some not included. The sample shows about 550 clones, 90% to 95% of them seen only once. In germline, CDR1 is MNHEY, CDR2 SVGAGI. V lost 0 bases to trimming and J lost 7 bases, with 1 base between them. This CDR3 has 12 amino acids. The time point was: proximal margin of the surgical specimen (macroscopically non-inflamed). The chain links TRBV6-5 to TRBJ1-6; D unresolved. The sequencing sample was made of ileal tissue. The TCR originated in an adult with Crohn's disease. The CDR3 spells CASSYSNSPLHF. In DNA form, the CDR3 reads TGTGCCAGCAGTTACTCCAATTCACCCCTCCACTTT.